The 26 T cell receptor beta chains below come from one sample, sequenced in a study of cytomegalovirus exposure and HLA in healthy donors. 13 Jbeta primers and 60 Vbeta primers were used for the PCR. The repertoire was sequenced with immunoSEQ multiplex PCR; TCRdb's copy has only in-frame clones and lacks some. The table records 150,000 to 200,000 clones, 81% of them present only once. Source material: PBMCs. The source of these receptors is a woman between 18 and 29 years old in good health and CMV-seropositive.

Written as DNA, the CDR3 is TGCAGCGCTCAATTGGGACTAGCGAATAAAAACATTCAGTACTTC. It yields the protein CSAQLGLANKNIQYF. V is TRBV29-1 and J is TRBJ2-4; 10 bases align to TRBD2. This CDR3 region has 15 residues. V dropped 7 bases and J dropped 4; count of bases not matched to a gene: 10. Germline loops: CDR1 SQVTM, CDR2 ANQGSEA.

The V and J genes are TRBV6-6 and TRBJ2-3, with a possible D match to TRBD1 (6 bases). Germline lookup yields CDR1 MNHNY and CDR2 SVGAGI (reference sequence). This CDR3 has 16 residues. The V gene lost 2 bases and the J gene lost 0 bases, with 12 bases spanning the gap. The CDR3 sequence is CASSYGGTLSTDTQYF. The CDR3 DNA sequence: TGTGCCAGCAGTTACGGTGGGACACTGAGCACAGATACGCAGTATTTT.

V usage is TRBV5-6 and J usage is TRBJ1-1; 9 bases line up with TRBD1. The J segment lost 4 bases and the V segment lost 2 bases, leaving 9 bases of the junction unmatched. This CDR3 region has 16 residues. Germline CDR1 is SGHDT and CDR2 is YYEEEE. The CDR3 spells CASSLQGAREGTEAFF. CDR3 DNA: TGTGCCAGCAGCTTACAGGGGGCGCGGGAGGGCACTGAAGCTTTCTTT.

The chain links TRBV29-1 to TRBJ2-3; D is possibly TRBD1 (5 bases). Deletions cut 7 bases from V and 6 bases from J, with 17 bases between. This CDR3 has 13 residues. Germline-derived CDR1 and CDR2 are SQVTM and ANQGSEA. The CDR3 DNA reads as TGCAGCGCCCCCCGGCCAGGGAAGGATACGCAGTATTTT. Encoded protein: CSAPRPGKDTQYF.

The genes are TRBV7-6 and TRBJ2-5, with 14 bases aligning to TRBD2. CDR1 and CDR2 (germline): SGHVS, FNYEAQ. The CDR3 has 18 residues. After removal of 4 bases from V and 3 bases from J, the junction contained 10 bases not matched to a gene. The CDR3 here is CASSSPGTSGGWEETQYF. CDR3 in DNA: TGTGCCAGCAGCTCTCCCGGGACTAGCGGGGGTTGGGAAGAGACCCAGTACTTC.

The V and J genes are TRBV18 and TRBJ1-4; 10 positions agree with TRBD1. V lost 0 bases and J lost 8; bases outside the gene matches: 6. The germline gives CDR1 KGHSH, CDR2 LQKENI. The CDR3 covers 16 residues. The CDR3 coding sequence is TGTGCCAGCTCACCACCGGGTGGGACAGGGGCCGAAAAACTGTTTTTT. Its translation: CASSPPGGTGAEKLFF.

This clone was observed a single time. The rearrangement links TRBV2 to TRBJ2-5; D possibly corresponds to TRBD2 (7 bases). Per the germline V gene, CDR1 is SNHLY and CDR2 is FYNNEI. V lost 5 bases, J lost 5 bases, and 15 bases lay in between. This CDR3 spans 14 amino acids. The CDR3 sequence: CASSPGGLGETQYF. DNA for the CDR3: TGTGCCAGCAGTCCCGGGGGGCTCGGGGAGACCCAGTACTTC.

The genes are TRBV5-1 and TRBJ2-3, with TRBD2 matching over 8 bases. CDR3 length: 18 residues. Germline V gives CDR1 SGHRS, CDR2 YFSETQ. The junction had 22 bases not matched to a gene; V was cut back by 4 bases and J by 9 bases. CDR3 nucleotides: TGCGCCAGCAGCCCGGTGTGGGGTAGCGGGGAGCTCGAAGAGACGCAGTATTTT. Translation: CASSPVWGSGELEETQYF.

The gene calls are TRBV7-5 and TRBJ1-2. TRBV7-5 is given as a pseudogene. The CDR3 contains 13 residues. CDR3 loop: CVRVTISGYGYTF. In DNA form, the CDR3 reads TGTGTCAGAGTTACCATTTCCGGCTATGGCTACACCTTC.

V and J are TRBV2 and TRBJ1-5; 8 bases agree with TRBD1. Germline CDR1 and CDR2: SNHLY and FYNNEI. The V gene end was trimmed by 6 bases and the J gene end by 4 bases; junction bases not matched to a gene: 8. CDR3 size: 15 residues. CDR3 residues: CASRKQGGGNQPQHF. In DNA, the CDR3 is TGTGCCAGCAGGAAACAGGGGGGAGGAAATCAGCCCCAGCATTTT.

The V gene is TRBV7-9, the J gene TRBJ2-1; 14 bases match TRBD2. The trim removed 1 base at V and 10 bases at J, leaving 9 bases unmatched. The CDR3 length is 17 residues. CDR1 and CDR2 (germline): SEHNR, FQNEAQ (reference sequence). In DNA, the CDR3 is TGTGCCAGCAGCTTAGAAGCGGGACTAGCGGGGGCTACGGAGCAGTTCTTC. Protein: CASSLEAGLAGATEQFF.

This clone turned up a few times. In nucleotides, the CDR3 is TGTGCCAGCAGCTTGGGGACAGACACCTATGGCTACACCTTC. This gives the protein CASSLGTDTYGYTF. This chain links TRBV5-4 with TRBJ1-2; D is perhaps TRBD1 (6 bases). This CDR3 region has 14 residues. The V end was cut by 0 bases, the J end by 4 bases, with 10 bases between. CDR1 is SGHNT and CDR2 is YYREEE in the germline V gene (reference sequence).

The rearrangement links TRBV7-6 to TRBJ2-7, with a weak D call TRBD1 (5 bases). The V gene lost 1 base and the J gene lost 2 bases, with 12 bases spanning the gap. The CDR3 sequence is 15 residues long. Germline V gives CDR1 SGHVS, CDR2 FNYEAQ. CDR3: CASSLETDPTYEQYF. CDR3 coding DNA: TGTGCCAGCAGCTTAGAGACAGACCCTACCTACGAGCAGTACTTC.

The sample holds a few counts of this clone. This chain joins TRBV2 and TRBJ2-1; D is possibly TRBD2 (6 bases). V was trimmed by 3 bases and J by 1 base, leaving 7 bases between them. This CDR3 has 14 amino acids. CDR1 and CDR2 from the germline V gene are SNHLY and FYNNEI. Here the CDR3 DNA reads TGTGCCAGCAGTGATCTAGCGTCCTACAATGAGCAGTTCTTC. Its protein is CASSDLASYNEQFF.

The DNA for the CDR3 is TGCGCCAGCGGGCTAGAAGGGGCAGATACGCAGTATTTT. It codes for CASGLEGADTQYF. V and J are TRBV5-1 and TRBJ2-3, with D perhaps matching TRBD1 (5 bases). Trimming stripped 7 bases from V and 4 bases from J, with 13 bases between. The V gene's germline CDR1 is SGHRS and CDR2 YFSETQ. This CDR3 spans 13 amino acids.

The chain carries TRBV6-5 and TRBJ1-1, with D possibly being TRBD1 (6 bases). This CDR3 region has 14 residues. Germline assignment: CDR1 MNHEY and CDR2 SVGAGI. With 5 bases removed from V and 4 bases from J, the gap between germline ends came to 14 bases. As DNA, the CDR3 is TGTGCCAGCAGTACGCGCGCAGGGGTCACTGAAGCTTTCTTT. Amino acid sequence: CASSTRAGVTEAFF.

V is TRBV15 and J is TRBJ2-3; TRBD2 is a possible D gene (7 bases). The CDR3 extends over 15 amino acids. Trimming left V 2 bases short and J 2 bases short, with 11 bases between. Germline assignment: CDR1 LNHNV and CDR2 YYDKDF (reference sequence). CDR3 bases: TGTGCCACCAGCAGACTGCGGGGGCACACAGATACGCAGTATTTT. It specifies CATSRLRGHTDTQYF.

A remark on this clone: A junction end diverges from the germline sequence, so it may reflect a read error. V gene TRBV6-6 combines with J gene TRBJ1-1, with TRBD1 identical over 7 bases. The V gene's germline CDR1 is MNHNY and CDR2 SVGAGI (reference sequence). The CDR3 has 15 residues. The CDR3 DNA is TGTGCTAGCAGTTACGGCGACAGGGAGGTAGGTGAAGCTTTCTTT. Translated: CASSYGDREVGEAFF.

As DNA, the CDR3 is TGCGCCAGCAGCCAAGATCTCAGCGGGGAGACCTATAATTCACCCCTCCACTTT. The encoded protein is CASSQDLSGETYNSPLHF. The rearrangement links TRBV4-1 to TRBJ1-6; no clear D gene. From germline, CDR1 is MGHRA and CDR2 YSYEKL. V was clipped by 0 bases and J by 2 bases, with 14 bases between them. This CDR3 is 18 amino acids long.

The genes are TRBV5-1 and TRBJ2-1, with 10 bases aligning to TRBD2. The length of the CDR3 is 15 residues. The germline V gene has CDR1 SGHRS and CDR2 YFSETQ. With V trimmed by 3 bases and J by 6 bases, 6 bases remained unmatched. This chain's CDR3 is CASSSGLAVGNEQFF. In nucleotides, the CDR3 is TGCGCCAGCAGCTCTGGACTAGCGGTCGGCAATGAGCAGTTCTTC.

The chain has TRBV9 and TRBJ2-7, with 10 bases lining up with TRBD1. The CDR3 is 14 amino acids. The J segment lost 5 bases and the V segment lost 0 bases, leaving 2 bases of the junction unmatched. Germline V gene lookup returns CDR1 SGDLS and CDR2 YYNGEE. In nucleotides, the CDR3 is TGTGCCAGCAGCGTAGGGGGGACAGGGGACGAGCAGTACTTC. Its protein is CASSVGGTGDEQYF.

The V and J genes are TRBV2 and TRBJ1-5; possible D gene TRBD1, 5 bases. Germline values: CDR1 SNHLY, CDR2 FYNNEI. The ends were cut back, 1 base at V and 4 bases at J, with 8 bases in the middle. The CDR3 is made up of 14 amino acids. The CDR3 DNA reads TGTGCCAGCAGTGAAGTGACAGATAATCAGCCCCAGCATTTT. Translating gives CASSEVTDNQPQHF.

For the CDR3, the DNA is TGTGCCAGCTCACTAACGGGACAGGCAAATTCACCCCTCCACTTT. This encodes CASSLTGQANSPLHF. The V call is TRBV18, the J call TRBJ1-6; 8 nucleotides match TRBD1. Germline V gene sequence: CDR1 KGHSH, CDR2 LQKENI. V lost 4 bases to trimming and J lost 7 bases; unmatched junction nucleotides: 6. The CDR3 is 15 amino acids.

The rearrangement links TRBV4-1 to TRBJ2-4; maybe TRBD2 (6 bases). Germline CDR1 and CDR2: MGHRA and YSYEKL. Trimming removed 1 base from V and 0 bases from J, with 16 bases in between. This CDR3 comprises 18 residues. The CDR3: CASSQVVAGILAKNIQYF. CDR3 sequence (DNA): TGCGCCAGCAGCCAAGTTGTGGCGGGGATTTTAGCCAAAAACATTCAGTACTTC.

The genes are TRBV6-4 and TRBJ2-7; 10 positions agree with TRBD2. The CDR3 contains 15 residues. The J segment lost 2 bases and the V segment lost 2 bases, leaving 3 bases of the junction unmatched. CDR1 and CDR2 from the germline V gene are MRHNA and SNTAGT. The CDR3 DNA is TGTGCCAGCAGTGACACTAGCGGGGTACCCTACGAGCAGTACTTC. It encodes CASSDTSGVPYEQYF.

This rearrangement joins TRBV4-2 to TRBJ1-2; a weak D match, TRBD1 (5 bases). The CDR3 is 16 amino acids. Germline CDR1 and CDR2: LGHNA and YNFKEQ. Trimming removed 1 base at V and 9 bases at J, with 21 bases between. Here the CDR3 reads CASSQVGGVGGHCYTF. DNA for the CDR3: TGTGCCAGCAGCCAAGTGGGGGGGGTGGGCGGTCATTGCTACACCTTC.